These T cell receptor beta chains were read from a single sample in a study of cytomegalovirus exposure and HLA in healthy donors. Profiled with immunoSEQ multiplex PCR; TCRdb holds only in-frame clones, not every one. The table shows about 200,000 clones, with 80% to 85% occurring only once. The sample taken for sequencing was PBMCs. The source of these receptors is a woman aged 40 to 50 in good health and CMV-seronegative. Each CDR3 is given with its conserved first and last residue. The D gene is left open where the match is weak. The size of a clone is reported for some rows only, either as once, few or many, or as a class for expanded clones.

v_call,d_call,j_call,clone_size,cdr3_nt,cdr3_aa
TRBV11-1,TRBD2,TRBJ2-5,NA,TGTGCCAGCAGCTTAGGGCGGGAGTTGAAGACCCAGTACTTC,CASSLGRELKTQYF
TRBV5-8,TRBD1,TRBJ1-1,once,TGTGCCAGCAGCGACAGGGGGGCAATGAACACTGAAGCTTTCTTT,CASSDRGAMNTEAFF
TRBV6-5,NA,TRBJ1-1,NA,TGTGCCAGTTTGAACCGGGCTGAAGCTTTCTTT,CASLNRAEAFF
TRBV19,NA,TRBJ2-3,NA,TGTGCCAGTAGTATCTCAGATACGCAGTATTTT,CASSISDTQYF
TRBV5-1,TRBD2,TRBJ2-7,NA,TGCGCCAGCAGCACAAGCGGGAGGGCCGACGAGCAGTACTTC,CASSTSGRADEQYF
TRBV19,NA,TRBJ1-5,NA,TGTGCCAGTAGTACCCCCGGGAGGGGCTCCCCGTCCCTGTTAAAGCATTTT,CASSTPGRGSPSLLKHF
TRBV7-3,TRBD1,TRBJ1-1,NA,TGTGCCAGCAGCTCACAGGGGGGCATGAACACTGAAGCTTTCTTT,CASSSQGGMNTEAFF
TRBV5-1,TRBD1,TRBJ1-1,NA,TGCGCCAGCAGATCGCAGGGGGCTACGTCTACTGAAGCTTTCTTT,CASRSQGATSTEAFF
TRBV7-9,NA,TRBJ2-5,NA,TGTGCCAGCAGCTTACGGGGGCAAGAGACCCAGTACTTC,CASSLRGQETQYF
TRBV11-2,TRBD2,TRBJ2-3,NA,TGTGCCAGCAGCTTTCGGCGGGAGAGCACAGATACGCAGTATTTT,CASSFRRESTDTQYF
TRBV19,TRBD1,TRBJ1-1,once,TGTGCCAGTAGCACAGGGGGTTTGGTTGAAGCTTTCTTT,CASSTGGLVEAFF
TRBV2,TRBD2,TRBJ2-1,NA,TGTGCCAGCAGTGAAGTTCTAGCGGGAGGGGTTAATGAGCAGTTCTTC,CASSEVLAGGVNEQFF
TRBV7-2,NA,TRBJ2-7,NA,TGTGCCAGCAGCTTAGGCTCTAGCTCTTACGAGCAGTACTTC,CASSLGSSSYEQYF
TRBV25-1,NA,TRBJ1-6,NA,TGTGCCAGCAGCGACAGCTATAATTCACCCCTCCACTTT,CASSDSYNSPLHF